This TCR beta chain emerged from a study of cytomegalovirus exposure and HLA in healthy donors. About the research overall: For the approximately 390 genotyped donors, roughly 81% fell within the Caucasian-associated ancestry cluster.

Donors had nominal health at sampling but likely had unrecorded immune exposures. Study outcomes and limitations: In a later analysis, CMV-associated beta chains were mostly HLA-associated, it appeared.

Germline values: CDR1 MNHEY, CDR2 SVGAGI. With 7 bases removed from V and 1 base from J, the gap between germline ends came to 8 bases. This CDR3 has 13 residues. This clone was recorded a few times. Its antigen is as yet unknown. This PCR relied on a set of 60 Vbeta primers and 13 Jbeta primers. The assay was immunoSEQ multiplex PCR, and TCRdb's table has in-frame clones only and misses some. The sample holds approximately 130,000 clones, around 70% seen once. The chain is built from TRBV6-5 and TRBJ2-4; no definite D call. Sequencing used PBMCs. This TCR was recovered from a man aged 30-40 years in good health and CMV-seronegative. The CDR3 sequence is CASKGRAKNIQYF. The CDR3 bases are TGTGCCAGCAAAGGCAGGGCCAAAAACATTCAGTACTTC.